Below are 24 T cell receptor gamma chains sequenced from a single sample in a study of γδ T cells in repeated Plasmodium falciparum infection. Flow sorting of PBMC yielded separate Vgamma9/Vdelta2+ and Vdelta2-negative gammadelta T cell populations for bulk repertoire analysis. TCRdb re-called the multiplex PCR reads through CATT. The table lists around 25,000 gamma-chain clones, about 2.9% of them singletons. Sequences were obtained from gamma-delta T cells from blood. All receptors derive from a pool of human donors (malaria-infected and uninfected, not separated).

There is no J gene call, but TRGV4 is given as the V gene. There are 13 residues in the CDR3. Germline CDR1 is EGSTGY and CDR2 is YDSYTSSV. The CDR3 loop is CATWDGPILAKLF. The CDR3 DNA reads as TGTGCCACCTGGGATGGGCCGATCTTAGCCAAACTCTTT.

This clone was seen only a few times. A far bigger clonotype differs at one base, so this is likely a read error. This same CDR3 is encoded by further DNA sequences in the sample. J is TRGJ1 or TRGJ2 and V is TRGV9. TCRdb gives no J gene; it was assigned here by matching the DNA to germline. This CDR3 spans 14 amino acids. Germline V gene sequence: CDR1 GITISATS, CDR2 ISYDGTV (reference sequence). Written as DNA, the CDR3 is TGCGCCTTGTGGGAGGTGGTTCTAGATTATAAGAAACTCTTT. Its protein is CALWEVVLDYKKLF.

To note about this clone: A far larger clone lies a single base away; this is likely a read error. The same CDR3 also results from other DNA sequences found in this sample. The chain carries TRGV9 and TRGJP. Because TCRdb records no J gene, it was assigned here through a match of the DNA to germline. Germline assignment: CDR1 GITISATS and CDR2 ISYDGTV (reference sequence). The CDR3 length is 18 residues. J lost 4 bases, V lost 4 bases, and 10 bases had no gene match. The CDR3: CALWEVGSQELGKKIKVF. The CDR3 DNA follows: TGTGCCTTGTGGGAAGTGGGCTCTCAAGAGTTGGGCAAAAAAATCAAGGTATTT.

This clone was observed many times. This likely came from a read error, as a far larger clone is one base away. Other DNA sequences in the sample encode the same CDR3. The chain carries TRGV3 and TRGJP2. Since TCRdb gives no J gene, matching the DNA to germline was used here to assign it. This CDR3 spans 15 amino acids. Germline V lookup: CDR1 VTNTFY, CDR2 YDVSTARD (reference sequence). CDR3 loop: CATWDRQGSDWIKTF. DNA of the CDR3: TGTGCCACCTGGGACAGGCAGGGTAGCGATTGGATCAAGACGTTT.

A remark on this clone: Translating this DNA gives a protein that differs at residue 13 from the TCRdb one, which belongs to a much larger clone; a read error is likely, and the protein shown is this translation. V gene TRGV9 combines with J gene TRGJP. In the absence of a J gene in TCRdb, the DNA was matched to germline to assign it here. From germline, CDR1 is GITISATS and CDR2 ISYDGTV (reference sequence). There are 17 residues in the CDR3. CDR3 coding DNA: TGTGCCTTGTGGGAGGCACCGCAAGAGTTGGGCAAAAGAATCAAGGTATTT. Amino acids: CALWEAPQELGKRIKVF.

Many counts were recorded for this clone. The translation of this DNA and the TCRdb protein of a much larger clone differ at residue 2, probably owing to a read error; the protein shown here is translated from the DNA. This chain links TRGV8 with TRGJ1 or TRGJ2. Assignment of the J gene here rests on matching the DNA to germline, because TCRdb gives none. In germline, CDR1 is VENAVY, CDR2 YDSYNSRV. The CDR3 consists of 13 residues. Here the CDR3 DNA reads TGTACCACCTGGGATAGCCGGGATTATAAGAAACTCTTT. Its translation is CTTWDSRDYKKLF.

Concerning this clone itself: The protein recorded in TCRdb matches a much larger clone and deviates from this DNA's translation at residue 10, suggesting a read error; the protein here is obtained by translating the DNA. The chain recombines TRGV4 with TRGJP1. The CDR3 runs to 15 residues. The germline V gene has CDR1 EGSTGY and CDR2 YDSYTSSV. The CDR3: CATWGIYTTDWFKIF. In DNA, the CDR3 is TGTGCCACCTGGGGAATCTATACCACTGATTGGTTCAAGATATTT.

About this clone: The sample carries other DNA sequences with the same CDR3. The J segment was not called; the V segment is TRGV5. This CDR3 has 10 amino acids. CDR1 is VINAFY, CDR2 YDVSNSKD, per germline. CDR3 DNA sequence: TGTGCACCTGGGACACGGAAGCGGCTCTTT. Translation gives CAPGTRKRLF.

This clone was observed a few times. The protein TCRdb gives is from a much larger clone and does not agree with this DNA's translation at residue 7, likely a read error; the protein shown here comes from the DNA. The chain combines TRGV9 with TRGJ1 or TRGJ2. TCRdb is silent on the J gene; assignment here came from matching the DNA to germline. The CDR3 runs 18 residues. Trimming at V came to 0 bases and at J to 0 bases, leaving 14 bases not matched to a gene. The V gene's germline CDR1 is GITISATS and CDR2 ISYDGTV (reference sequence). The DNA for the CDR3 is TGTGCCTTGTGGGAGGTGAAACGCCGCGGATCGAATTATTATAAGAAACTCTTT. Translating gives CALWEVKRRGSNYYKKLF.

Comments on this clone: TCRdb pairs this DNA with a much larger clone's protein that differs at residue 4, likely a read error; the protein shown was translated from the DNA. The J gene is TRGJ1 or TRGJ2, the V gene TRGV9. This CDR3 comprises 13 residues. Germline CDR1 and CDR2: GITISATS and ISYDGTV (reference sequence). The CDR3 DNA is TGTGCCTTGCGGGAGCCAACCTATTATAAGAAACTCTTT. Translated: CALREPTYYKKLF.

This clone was picked up many times. The protein given by TCRdb reflects a much larger clone and differs at residue 5 from this DNA's translation, likely from a read error; the protein shown is the DNA's translation. This chain's CDR3 is CATWGLTGYYKKLF. As DNA, the CDR3 is TGTGCCACCTGGGGCCTGACGGGTTATTATAAGAAACTCTTT. J is TRGJ1 or TRGJ2 and V is TRGV4. The J gene is absent in TCRdb and was assigned here via DNA matching to germline. Per germline, CDR1 EGSTGY and CDR2 YDSYTSSV. After removal of 5 bases from V and 3 bases from J, the junction contained 10 bases not matched to a gene. This CDR3 contains 14 residues.

This clone has at least ten counts. The V call is TRGV5, the J call TRGJ1 or TRGJ2. CDR1 and CDR2 from the germline V gene are VINAFY and YDVSNSKD. V gave up 2 bases and J gave up 8 bases; unmatched junction bases: 9. This CDR3 is built from 13 residues. CDR3 amino acids: CATWDISPNKKLF. DNA of the CDR3: TGTGCCACCTGGGACATCAGCCCCAATAAGAAACTCTTT.

A remark on this clone: This DNA's translation differs at residue 8 from TCRdb's protein, which comes from a much larger clone; a read error is likely, and the protein shown is translated from the DNA. The chain joins TRGV9 to TRGJ1 or TRGJ2. Germline matching of the DNA provided the J gene here, since TCRdb leaves it blank. The CDR3 runs 14 residues. Germline V lookup: CDR1 GITISATS, CDR2 ISYDGTV (reference sequence). Trimming cost V 0 bases and J 5 bases; bases outside gene matches: 7. The CDR3 DNA follows: TGTGCCTTGTGGGAGGTGTTCGGCGATTATAAGAAACTCTTT. Amino acid sequence: CALWEVFGDYKKLF.

In its sample, this clone was seen a few times. TCRdb assigns this DNA the protein of a much larger clone, which departs from its translation at residue 12; this likely reflects a read error, and the protein shown comes from translating the DNA. The V gene call is TRGV3, and the J gene call is absent. CDR3 length: 14 residues. CDR1 and CDR2 from the germline V gene are VTNTFY and YDVSTARD (reference sequence). The CDR3 bases are TGTGCCACCTGGGACAGGCCTGGGAATTATAAGGAACTCTTT. Translation: CATWDRPGNYKELF.

This clone occurred a few times. A far larger clone is off by one base, so a read error is likely. The sample contains more than one DNA sequence encoding this CDR3. The chain joins TRGV9 to TRGJ1 or TRGJ2. The J gene comes from matching the DNA to germline here; TCRdb lacks it. The CDR3 has 14 residues. In germline, CDR1 is GITISATS, CDR2 ISYDGTV (reference sequence). V was clipped by 0 bases and J by 7 bases; unmatched bases: 9. CDR3: CALWEVVLDYKKLF. The CDR3 DNA reads as TGTGCCTTGTGGGAGGTGGTTCTAGACTATAAGAAACTCTTT.

This clone was seen at least ten times. This likely traces to a read error, being one base from a far larger clone. The sample holds other DNA sequences that translate to the same CDR3. This chain joins TRGV2 and TRGJ1 or TRGJ2. No J gene is reported in TCRdb; it was inferred here by comparing the DNA with germline. The CDR3 extends over 12 amino acids. CDR1 EGSNGY and CDR2 YDSYNSKV come from the germline V gene. The CDR3 DNA is TGTGCTACCTGGAAGAATTATTATAAGAAACTCTTT. It is translated as CATWKNYYKKLF.

In this sample, this clone turned up many times. This DNA's translation and the protein TCRdb lists, from a much larger clone, do not match at residue 7, likely due to a read error; the protein shown is translated from the DNA. The chain employs TRGV9 and TRGJP. The J gene is absent in TCRdb and was assigned here via DNA matching to germline. The CDR3 extends over 18 amino acids. The germline V gene encodes CDR1 GITISATS and CDR2 ISYDGTV (reference sequence). Trimming cost V 3 bases and J 7 bases; bases outside gene matches: 12. The CDR3 DNA is TGTGCCTTGTGGGAGCCCAAGGACCCGGAGTTGGGCAAAAAAATCAAGGTATTT. Protein sequence: CALWEPKDPELGKKIKVF.

This clone was seen a handful of times. A read error likely explains why the TCRdb protein, taken from a much larger clone, differs from this DNA's translation at residue 8; the protein shown is translated from the DNA. J is TRGJP and V is TRGV9. The J gene was missing in TCRdb and was found by matching the end of the DNA to germline. The germline gives CDR1 GITISATS, CDR2 ISYDGTV (reference sequence). The CDR3 has 14 residues. Trimming took 0 bases from V and 14 from J; bases not matched to a gene: 4. The CDR3 DNA reads TGTGCCTTGTGGGAGGTGCGGAGCAAAAAAATCAAGGTATTT. Its translation: CALWEVRSKKIKVF.

This clone occurred many times. The TCRdb protein comes from a much larger clone and disagrees with this DNA's translation at residue 8, likely due to a read error; the protein given here is derived from the DNA. The chain couples TRGV4 to TRGJ1 or TRGJ2. The V gene's germline CDR1 is EGSTGY and CDR2 YDSYTSSV. The CDR3 is 11 residues long. CDR3 region: CATWDGYRKLF. The CDR3, as DNA: TGTGCCACCTGGGATGGGTATAGGAAACTCTTT.

There are many counts of this clone. TCRdb shows a much larger clone's protein in place of this DNA's translation, and the two differ at residue 7, likely through a read error; the protein shown is translated from the DNA. V and J are TRGV3 and TRGJ1 or TRGJ2. TCRdb leaves out the J gene; it was filled in here by matching the DNA to germline. Losses at the gene ends were 2 bases for V and 7 bases for J; bases not matched to a gene: 14. The CDR3 is 15 residues long. CDR1 and CDR2 (germline): VTNTFY, YDVSTARD (reference sequence). CDR3: CATWDIAHGVYKKLF. The CDR3, as DNA: TGTGCCACCTGGGACATCGCCCATGGAGTATATAAGAAACTCTTT.

By sample share, this clone is large. The sample contains more than one DNA sequence encoding this CDR3. This chain joins TRGV2 and TRGJ1 or TRGJ2. The CDR3 covers 14 residues. Germline V lookup: CDR1 EGSNGY, CDR2 YDSYNSKV. The trim removed 0 bases at V and 8 bases at J, leaving 10 bases unmatched. The CDR3 nucleotides read TGTGCCACCTGGGACGGGACTATTATGGATAAGAAACTCTTT. Encoded protein: CATWDGTIMDKKLF.

Remarks on this clone: The protein held in TCRdb is that of a much larger clone and does not match this DNA's translation at residue 5, likely because of a read error; the protein shown is translated from the DNA. The chain joins TRGV4 to TRGJP2. TCRdb supplies no J gene; here it was assigned by aligning the nucleotide sequence to germline. From germline, CDR1 is EGSTGY and CDR2 YDSYTSSV. The CDR3 is 17 amino acids. CDR3 in amino acids: CATWGGPTYSSDWIKTF. CDR3 bases: TGTGCCACCTGGGGTGGGCCTACGTATAGTAGTGATTGGATCAAGACGTTT.

There are many counts of this clone. TCRdb's entry gives the protein of a much larger clone, which mismatches this DNA's translation at residue 4, likely from a read error; the protein reported here is translated from the DNA. The same CDR3 is also encoded by other DNA sequences in this sample. The V gene is TRGV9, the J gene TRGJP2. The J gene is not listed in TCRdb, so it was assigned here from a DNA match to germline. Germline-derived CDR1 and CDR2 are GITISATS and ISYDGTV (reference sequence). The CDR3 spans 15 residues. Written as DNA, the CDR3 is TGTGCCTTGAGGGAGCCGGTCGGTAGTGATTGGATCAAGACGTTT. Amino acids: CALREPVGSDWIKTF.

With regard to this clone: A far larger clone is one base from this, pointing to a likely read error. The chain uses TRGV9 and TRGJ1 or TRGJ2. This CDR3 has 15 amino acids. CDR1 and CDR2 (germline): GITISATS, ISYDGTV (reference sequence). CDR3 nucleotides: TGTGCCTTGTGGGAGGTGCCAAAGGCTTATTATAAGAAACTCTTC. This translates into CALWEVPKAYYKKLF.